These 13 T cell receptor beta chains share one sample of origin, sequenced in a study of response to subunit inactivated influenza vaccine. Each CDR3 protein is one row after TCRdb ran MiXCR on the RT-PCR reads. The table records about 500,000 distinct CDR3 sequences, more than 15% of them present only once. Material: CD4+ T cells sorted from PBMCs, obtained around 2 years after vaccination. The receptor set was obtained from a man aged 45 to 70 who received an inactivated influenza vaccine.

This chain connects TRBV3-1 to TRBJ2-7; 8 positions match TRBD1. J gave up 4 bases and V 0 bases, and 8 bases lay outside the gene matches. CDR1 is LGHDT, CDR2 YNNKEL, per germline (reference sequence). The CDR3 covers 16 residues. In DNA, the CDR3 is TGTGCCAGCAGCCAAGAAGAAGGGACAGGTGGATACGAGCAGTACTTC. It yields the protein CASSQEEGTGGYEQYF.

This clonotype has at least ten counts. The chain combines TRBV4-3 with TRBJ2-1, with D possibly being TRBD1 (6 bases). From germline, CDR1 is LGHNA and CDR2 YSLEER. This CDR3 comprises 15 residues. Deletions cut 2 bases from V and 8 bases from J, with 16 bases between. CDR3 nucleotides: TGCGCCAGCAGCCAACGCAGGGGCAGGGGCGATGAGCAGTTCTTC. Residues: CASSQRRGRGDEQFF.

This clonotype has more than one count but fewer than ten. The CDR3 DNA sequence: TGTGCCAGCAGTTACAAACAGGGGGCTAGGTGGACTGAAGCTTTCTTT. Amino acid sequence: CASSYKQGARWTEAFF. The chain has TRBV6-2 or TRBV6-3 and TRBJ1-1, with TRBD1 identical over 9 bases. Germline trimming cut 2 bases from V and 5 bases from J; bases unmatched to any gene: 9. The CDR3 length is 16 residues. Germline V CDR1 and CDR2: MNHEY, SVGEGT.

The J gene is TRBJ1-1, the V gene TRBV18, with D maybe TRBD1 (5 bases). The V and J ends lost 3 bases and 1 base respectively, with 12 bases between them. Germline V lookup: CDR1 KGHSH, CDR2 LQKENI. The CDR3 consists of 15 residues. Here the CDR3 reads CASSPLYGQNTEAFF. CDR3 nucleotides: TGTGCCAGCTCACCTTTATACGGACAGAACACTGAAGCTTTCTTT.

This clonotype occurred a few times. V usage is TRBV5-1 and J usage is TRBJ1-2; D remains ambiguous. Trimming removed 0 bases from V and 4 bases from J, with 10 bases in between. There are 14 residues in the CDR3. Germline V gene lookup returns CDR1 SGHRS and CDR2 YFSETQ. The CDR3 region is CASSLESATYGYTF. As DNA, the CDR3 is TGCGCCAGCAGCTTGGAGTCAGCGACCTATGGCTACACCTTC.

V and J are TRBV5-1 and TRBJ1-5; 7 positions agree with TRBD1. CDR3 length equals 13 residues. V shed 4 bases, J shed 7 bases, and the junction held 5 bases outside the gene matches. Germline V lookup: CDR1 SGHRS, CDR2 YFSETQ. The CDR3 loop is CASSPQGGQPQHF. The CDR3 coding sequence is TGCGCCAGCAGCCCCCAGGGGGGCCAGCCCCAGCATTTT.

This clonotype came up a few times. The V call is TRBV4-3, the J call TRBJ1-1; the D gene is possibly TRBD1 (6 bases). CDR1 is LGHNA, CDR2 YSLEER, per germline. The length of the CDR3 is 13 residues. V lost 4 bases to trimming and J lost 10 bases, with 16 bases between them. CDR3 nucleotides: TGCGCCAGCAGCCCTATCGAAACAGGGCCAGCTTTCTTT. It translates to CASSPIETGPAFF.

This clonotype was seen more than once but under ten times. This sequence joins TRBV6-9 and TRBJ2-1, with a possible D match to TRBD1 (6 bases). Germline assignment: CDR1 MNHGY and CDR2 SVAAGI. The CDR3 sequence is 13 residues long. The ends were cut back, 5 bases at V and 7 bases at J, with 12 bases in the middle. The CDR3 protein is CASSGLQGNEQFF. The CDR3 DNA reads TGTGCCAGCAGTGGATTACAGGGAAATGAGCAGTTCTTC.

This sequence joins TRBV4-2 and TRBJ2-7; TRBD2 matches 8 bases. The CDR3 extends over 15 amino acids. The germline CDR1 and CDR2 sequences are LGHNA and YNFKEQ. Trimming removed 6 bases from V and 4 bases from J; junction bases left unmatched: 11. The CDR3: CASRGGVAGTYEQYF. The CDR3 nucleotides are TGTGCCAGCAGGGGGGGTGTAGCGGGAACATACGAGCAGTACTTC.

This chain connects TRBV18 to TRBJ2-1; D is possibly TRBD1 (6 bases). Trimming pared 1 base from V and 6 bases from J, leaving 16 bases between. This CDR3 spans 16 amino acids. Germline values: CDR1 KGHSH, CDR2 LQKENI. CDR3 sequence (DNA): TGTGCCAGCTCACCACGAAGGACAGAACATTCCAATGAGCAGTTCTTC. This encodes CASSPRRTEHSNEQFF.

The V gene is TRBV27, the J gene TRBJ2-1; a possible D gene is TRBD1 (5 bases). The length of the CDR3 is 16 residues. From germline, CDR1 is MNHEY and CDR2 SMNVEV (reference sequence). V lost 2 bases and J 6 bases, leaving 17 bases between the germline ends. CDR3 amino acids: CASSLGAKMSSNEQFF. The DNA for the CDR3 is TGTGCCAGCAGTTTAGGGGCTAAAATGTCCAGCAATGAGCAGTTCTTC.

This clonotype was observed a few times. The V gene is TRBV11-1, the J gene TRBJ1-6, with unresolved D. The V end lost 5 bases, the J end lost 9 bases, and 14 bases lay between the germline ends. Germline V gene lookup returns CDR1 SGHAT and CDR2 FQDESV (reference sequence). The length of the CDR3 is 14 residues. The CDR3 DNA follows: TGTGCCAGCAGCGGGAGGCCGGGAATTTCACCCCTCCACTTT. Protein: CASSGRPGISPLHF.

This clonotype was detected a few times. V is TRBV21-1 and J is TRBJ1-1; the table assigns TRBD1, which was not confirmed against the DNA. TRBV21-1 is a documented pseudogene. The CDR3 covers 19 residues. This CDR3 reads CASSRDLDRGRWGHTEAFF. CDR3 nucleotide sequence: TGTGCCAGCAGCAGAGATCTAGACAGGGGGCGGTGGGGGCACACTGAAGCTTTCTTT.